These 20 T cell receptor beta chains share one sample of origin, sequenced in a study of CD8+CD57+ T cells in acquired aplastic anemia. For sequencing, patients were chosen who had shown expansion of CD8+CD57+ cells by flow cytometry. Profiling of TCR beta VDJ combinations and CDR3 sequences used genomic DNA as template. TCRdb reprocessed the reads via MiXCR and lists one record per CDR3 protein. The sample consists of about 180,000 distinct CDR3 sequences, less than 60% of them appearing once. Sequenced input: sorted CD4+, CD8+, or CD8+CD57+ T cells (not recorded which) from PBMCs. The receptors here all came from a human donor with aplastic anemia.

The table lists this clonotype with many counts. V is TRBV12-3 or TRBV12-4 and J is TRBJ2-2, with 8 bases that match TRBD2. The CDR3 sequence is 17 residues long. Trimming took 6 bases from V and 8 from J; bases not matched to a gene: 17. The DNA for the CDR3 is TGTGCCAGCAGCCGCATCCAGGGGAGCGGGAGTTTAGGGGAGCTGTTTTTT. The encoded protein is CASSRIQGSGSLGELFF.

This sequence joins TRBV3-1 and TRBJ1-5; D gene unclear. The germline V gene has CDR1 LGHDT and CDR2 YNNKEL (reference sequence). With 3 bases removed from V and 6 bases from J, the gap between germline ends came to 12 bases. The CDR3 length is 14 residues. As DNA, the CDR3 is TGTGCCAGCAGCCACGGACGGGGAATTCAGCCCCAGCATTTT. Translation gives CASSHGRGIQPQHF.

Here the CDR3 reads CASSQPGPAAGQYF. CDR3 sequence (DNA): TGTGCCAGCAGCCAACCCGGACCCGCGGCGGGGCAGTACTTC. The chain employs TRBV3-1 and TRBJ2-7, with a possible D match to TRBD2 (5 bases). The ends were cut back, 2 bases at V and 9 bases at J, with 17 bases in the middle. CDR3 length: 14 residues. The germline V gene has CDR1 LGHDT and CDR2 YNNKEL (reference sequence).

This clonotype was seen more than once but under ten times. This chain uses TRBV6-1 with TRBJ2-2; 10 bases agree with TRBD1. The CDR3 runs 15 residues. V lost 8 bases, J lost 1 base, and 4 bases stayed unmatched. CDR1 MNHNS and CDR2 SASEGT come from the germline V gene. The DNA of the CDR3 is TGTGCCAGCCTTGACAGGGGGCAGAACACCGGGGAGCTGTTTTTT. Amino acid sequence: CASLDRGQNTGELFF.

V usage is TRBV27 and J usage is TRBJ2-3, with D perhaps matching TRBD1 (5 bases). Trimming shortened V by 4 bases and J by 9 bases, and 17 bases separated the two germline ends. The CDR3 is 14 residues long. Germline V gene sequence: CDR1 MNHEY, CDR2 SMNVEV (reference sequence). The CDR3 DNA sequence: TGTGCCAGCAGTTCCCTACTTGCAGGGTGGACGCAGTATTTT. This gives the protein CASSSLLAGWTQYF.

The chain is built from TRBV18 and TRBJ2-3; D might be TRBD1 (6 bases). The germline V gene has CDR1 KGHSH and CDR2 LQKENI. V was shortened by 3 bases and J by 1 base, with 8 bases between the two germline ends. This CDR3 has 14 amino acids. DNA of the CDR3: TGTGCCAGCTCACCCAGGACAGGCACAGATACGCAGTATTTT. Residues: CASSPRTGTDTQYF. The full variable domain, completed using reference TRBV18 and TRBJ2-3, is NAGVMQNPRHLVRRRGQEARLRCSPMKGHSHVYWYRQLPEEGLKFMVYLQKENIIDESGMPKERFSAEFPKEGPSILRIQQVVRGDSAAYFCASSPRTGTDTQYFGPGTRLTVL.

This clonotype was detected only a few times. The chain links TRBV21-1 to TRBJ2-1; TRBD2 reflects the table's D call only, with no check against the DNA. TRBV21-1 is a documented pseudogene. The CDR3 extends over 20 amino acids. The CDR3, as DNA: TGTGCCAGCAGCGAAAGCGGGACTAGCGGGAGGACGGCCTCCTACAATGAGCAGTTCTTC. Its protein product is CASSESGTSGRTASYNEQFF.

The CDR3 sequence is CASSLLSTELKGTIYF. CDR3 DNA: TGTGCCAGCAGCTTATTATCAACAGAACTGAAAGGGACCATATATTTT. The chain uses TRBV7-8 and TRBJ1-3; D not resolved. Germline V gene sequence: CDR1 SGHVS, CDR2 FQNEAQ. The germline V and J ends were trimmed by 2 bases and 10 bases, with 21 bases remaining between them. The CDR3 loop spans 16 amino acids. The whole variable domain, remainder taken from reference TRBV7-8 and TRBJ1-3, is GAGVSQSPRYKVAKRGQDVALRCDPISGHVSLFWYQQALGQGPEFLTYFQNEAQLDKSGLPSDRFFAERPEGSVSTLKIQRTQQEDSAVYLCASSLLSTELKGTIYFGEGSWLTVV.

With regard to this clonotype: One end of the junction does not line up with germline, which may come from a read error. CDR3 bases: TGTGCCAGCATTTTAGAGGGGGCCTATGGCTACACCTTC. Translating gives CASILEGAYGYTF. This chain links TRBV27 with TRBJ1-2; 7 positions agree with TRBD1. Per germline, CDR1 MNHEY and CDR2 SMNVEV (reference sequence). This CDR3 spans 13 amino acids.

This sequence joins TRBV18 and TRBJ1-5, with TRBD1 as a possible D gene (5 bases). Trimming removed 4 bases at V and 6 bases at J, with 16 bases between. CDR3 length: 15 amino acids. Germline values: CDR1 KGHSH, CDR2 LQKENI. Written as DNA, the CDR3 is TGTGCCAGCTCACGAAAGGGAGGGGAGTCTCAGCCCCAGCATTTT. It encodes CASSRKGGESQPQHF.

V usage is TRBV12-1 and J usage is TRBJ2-1; TRBD2, the table's D call, lacks a check against the DNA. TRBV12-1 is described as a pseudogene. This CDR3 spans 16 amino acids. This CDR3 reads CASSCHGTSALNEQFF. CDR3 DNA sequence: TGTGCCAGCAGCTGTCACGGGACTAGTGCGCTCAATGAGCAGTTCTTC.

This clonotype came up many times. V usage is TRBV6-1 and J usage is TRBJ1-2; 9 nucleotides agree with TRBD1. Germline values: CDR1 MNHNS, CDR2 SASEGT. The CDR3 is 13 amino acids. Trimming cost V 3 bases and J 5 bases; bases outside gene matches: 1. The chain's CDR3 is CASSEDRGYGYTF. CDR3 DNA sequence: TGTGCCAGCAGTGAGGACAGGGGTTATGGCTACACCTTC.

The gene calls are TRBV14 and TRBJ1-1; D is unresolved. The CDR3 is 16 amino acids. Trimming removed 0 bases from V and 1 base from J, with 12 bases in between. The germline gives CDR1 SGHDN, CDR2 FVKESK. CDR3 DNA: TGTGCCAGCAGCCAAGAAAGGGCAGGACCGAACACTGAAGCTTTCTTT. This sequence encodes CASSQERAGPNTEAFF.

This clonotype was observed at least ten times. CDR3 coding DNA: TGTGCCAGCAGCTTAGGCCTTCTGGAAATCGGCTACACCTTC. This translates into CASSLGLLEIGYTF. V usage is TRBV7-9 and J usage is TRBJ1-2; D unresolved. The V end lost 1 base, the J end lost 8 bases, and 14 bases lay between the germline ends. Germline lookup yields CDR1 SEHNR and CDR2 FQNEAQ (reference sequence). The CDR3 is 14 residues long.

This chain connects TRBV7-2 to TRBJ1-1; TRBD1 agrees at 9 bases. The CDR3 runs to 14 residues. In germline, CDR1 is SGHTA, CDR2 FQGNSA. V gave up 4 bases and J gave up 4 bases; unmatched junction bases: 4. The CDR3 DNA is TGTGCCAGCAGCTCACAGGGGGCACTCACTGAAGCTTTCTTT. Its protein product is CASSSQGALTEAFF.

V is TRBV2 and J is TRBJ1-3, with a possible D match to TRBD1 (6 bases). The V gene lost 6 bases and the J gene lost 2 bases, with 14 bases spanning the gap. Looked up from germline, CDR1 is SNHLY and CDR2 is FYNNEI. CDR3 length: 15 amino acids. CDR3 bases: TGTGCCAGCAGCGAGAACAGGGTGCCTGGAAACACCATATATTTT. Its translation: CASSENRVPGNTIYF.

The table lists this clonotype with many counts. CDR3 coding DNA: TGTGCCAGTAGTACCCGACTAGCGGGGGGTTCAGAGACCCAGTACTTC. The encoded protein is CASSTRLAGGSETQYF. This rearrangement joins TRBV19 to TRBJ2-5; 13 bases fit TRBD2. The germline V gene has CDR1 LNHDA and CDR2 SQIVND (reference sequence). The CDR3 loop spans 16 amino acids. Trimming removed 4 bases from V and 4 bases from J; junction bases left unmatched: 6. Full variable domain (remainder filled in from reference TRBV19 and TRBJ2-5): DGGITQSPKYLFRKEGQNVTLSCEQNLNHDAMYWYRQDPGQGLRLIYYSQIVNDFQKGDIAEGYSVSREKKESFPLTVTSAQKNPTAFYLCASSTRLAGGSETQYFGPGTRLLVL.

This clonotype was counted many times. V gene TRBV5-1 combines with J gene TRBJ1-4; D is possibly TRBD1 (6 bases). The CDR3 spans 16 residues. Deletions cut 4 bases from V and 2 bases from J, with 15 bases between. Germline-derived CDR1 and CDR2 are SGHRS and YFSETQ. The CDR3 DNA is TGCGCCAGCAGCGTGGGGGCAGGGGTTACTAATGAAAAACTGTTTTTT. Protein product: CASSVGAGVTNEKLFF.

The J gene is TRBJ1-2, the V gene TRBV2, with 7 bases matching TRBD1. The CDR3 consists of 11 residues. V lost 9 bases and J lost 3; bases outside the gene matches: 1. Per the germline V gene, CDR1 is SNHLY and CDR2 is FYNNEI. CDR3 loop: CASDRDYGYTF. Here the CDR3 DNA reads TGTGCCAGTGACAGGGACTATGGCTACACCTTC.

In this sample, this clonotype turned up a few times. V is TRBV19 and J is TRBJ2-5; 7 bases are shared with TRBD2. The CDR3 covers 15 residues. With V trimmed by 6 bases and J by 2 bases, 9 bases remained unmatched. Germline V gives CDR1 LNHDA, CDR2 SQIVND (reference sequence). CDR3 sequence reads: CASSIGAGLQETQYF. The CDR3 DNA sequence: TGTGCCAGTAGCATCGGGGCGGGACTACAAGAGACCCAGTACTTC.